This record covers a single TCR beta chain. The antigen this receptor binds is unknown. No much larger clonotype is one base removed from it; base qualities were not supplied. The data belong to a study of cytomegalovirus exposure and HLA in healthy donors (dated by TCRdb to about 2017). The study in broad terms: An earlier analysis of approximately 640 of the donors reported 250 to 300 Gb of sequence data and 100 million to 140 million unique TCR beta sequences from about 180 million T cells. An early release covering roughly 600 HLA-typed donors comprised 250 to 350 gigabases of sequencing data and 65 million to 100 million unique TCR sequences. Of the roughly 400 genotyped donors, roughly 80% were placed in the genetic ancestry cluster associated with self-reported Caucasian donors. The study was designed to test whether signatures of past pathogen exposure could be identified by cataloging public T cell receptors. Using immunosequencing, the study profiled T cell repertoires from fewer than 850 subjects and related those repertoires to cytomegalovirus serostatus. A separate validation cohort of 90 to 150 different subjects was used in addition to the approximately 700-subject first cohort. The study combined high-throughput TCR immunosequencing, statistical association of individual TCRs with disease status, and machine learning to predict cytomegalovirus infection status. A later analysis re-analyzed previously published TCR beta repertoires from hundreds of donors and added high-resolution HLA genotyping to study TCR occurrence patterns. Rather than drawing on any new phenotypic data, the later analysis identified candidate immune exposures from TCR beta sequences and the way those sequences occurred across donors. An earlier analysis of approximately 580 of the donors used high-throughput TCR beta sequencing to judge whether each TCR beta V gene segment behaved as functional or pseudogenic. Alongside the repertoire data, information on donor age, sex, ethnicity and CMV serostatus was compiled. A later genetic analysis used genome-wide SNP genotypes for about 60% of the roughly 700 donors, treating that subset as a discovery cohort. Every discovery cohort repertoire had been produced on one sequencing platform. Class I and class II HLA loci were covered by the typing at four-digit resolution. Typing coverage differed by locus: A, B, C, DRB1 and DQB1 were typed in roughly 629-630 donors, DQA1 in about 500, DPA1 in around 610, and DPB1 in just under 480. Roughly 5 DR-DQ haplotypes were handled as single units for association and clustering, since linkage in the cohort was strong. Among around 400 genotyped donors of the cohort, an average of approximately 250,000 unique TCR beta nucleotide sequences were sequenced per donor, around 20% of them non-productive.

The cohort consisted of 666 healthy bone marrow donors. At the time of sampling, all cohort members were nominally healthy, though unrecorded immune exposures were likely present. The donor was CMV seronegative and belonged to the group of 350 or so seronegative cohort members. Every donor gave a peripheral blood sample, and the peripheral blood mononuclear cells from that sample were used for TCR beta sequencing. Genomic DNA was extracted from the blood cell samples with the Qiagen DNeasy Blood Extraction Kit. The protocol used for the library was the immunoSEQ multiplex PCR assay. For the multiplex PCR, a mixture combining 60 forward primers for TCR Vbeta segments and 13 reverse primers for TCR Jbeta segments was used. The CDR3 region of rearranged TCR beta genes was amplified from genomic DNA with a multiplex PCR assay. On the Illumina HiSeq System, the amplified TCR beta libraries were sequenced as 87-base-pair reads. The study's processing was this. Across the 640 or so repertoires, a later analysis counted 80 million or so unique TCR beta chains, some 11 million of which were shared by at least two donors. A nearest-neighbor algorithm error-corrected the raw reads and collapsed the reads into unique sequences, merging closely related sequences to remove PCR and sequencing errors. V, D and J gene segments were assigned by aligning CDR3 sequences to IMGT reference sequences. For a sequence to be retained, a match of at least six nucleotides to both a V gene segment and a J gene segment was required. Rearrangements were called productive when the CDR3 lacked stop codons and stayed in frame with V and J; all others were non-productive. CDR3 was defined according to IMGT convention as the region running from the second conserved V-encoded cysteine to the conserved J-encoded phenylalanine. The earlier analysis of some 600 of the donors excluded sequences that lacked an unambiguous match to a single V gene segment. In an earlier analysis of approximately 550 of the donors, V segments were called functional above 56.7% productive rearrangements and were called segregating when the between-donor standard deviation exceeded 5%. A statistical classification framework was developed to diagnose cytomegalovirus status using the catalog of TCR beta chain sequences. In a later analysis, TCR nucleotide sequences were compared against IMGT/GENE-DB human TR gene sequences so that V and J genes could be assigned. The TCRdist pipeline was used in a later analysis to assign CDR3 sequences and most-parsimonious VDJ recombination scenarios. In a later analysis, every TCR beta chain was defined by the combination of its CDR3 amino acid sequence and its V-gene family, and reads without a unique V-gene family were dropped. A later analysis removed 550 to 700 highly shared, low-generation-probability nucleotide sequences to deal with suspected cross-contamination and a sequencing artifact. For each public chain, a later analysis derived a clonal expansion index from normalized ranks of inferred template counts within each repertoire. In a later analysis, generation probabilities were computed with a VDJ recombination model fitted to out-of-frame rearrangements, and the resulting probabilities were checked against IGoR. A later analysis scored TCR-TCR, TCR-HLA and TCR-CMV co-occurrence with hypergeometric tests, applying a repertoire-size bias correction to TCR pairs. False discovery rates were estimated in a later analysis by permuting HLA or CMV assignments 20 times. A later analysis grouped co-occurring TCRs with DBSCAN, adding TCRdist sequence similarity when clustering within HLA-allele-positive subsets. Repertoires with fewer than 30,000 or more than 120,000 public chains were left out of co-occurrence clustering, as were about 5 repertoires with anomalous nucleotide sharing. TCRdb stores this immuneACCESS table with in-frame sequences only. Part of the clones is absent; in the studies checked, under half of the shortfall reflects unresolved V genes, and no reason is known for the rest. That table furnishes V, J and clone size, whereas the DNA furnished D and trimming. In all, the sample holds around 120,000 clones, and about four fifths of those were seen once. The leading ten clones occupy around 1.6% of the sample.

Taken from the germline V gene (reference sequence), the CDR1 and CDR2 loops are SGHKS and YYEKEE. The CDR3 measures 11 amino acids from cysteine to phenylalanine. The sequence is cut down to CDR3 DNA, 33 bases in frame from base 1. Trimming removed 3 bases from V and 4 bases from J, leaving 5 bases between the germline ends. Results the study describes overall, beyond this receptor: Correlated functional status among segregating V segments might reflect linkage disequilibrium, but an unknown experimental factor could not be ruled out. When HLA alleles, especially DR and DQ, strongly co-occurred, attributing TCR associations to individual alleles was difficult. Because the 87-base-pair reads could not distinguish some IMGT-functional V segments, including TRBV6-2 and TRBV6-3, those segments were excluded. Only TCR beta chains were sequenced in this cohort, and the absence of alpha or paired-chain data limited detectable features. HLA typing was unavailable for some donors at each locus, so association tests used only the typed subset. A later genetic analysis associated a missense DCLRE1C variant with V-gene and J-gene trimming of TCR beta chains, and an independent cohort replicated the association. In a later analysis, TCR association rates were found to vary across HLA loci, with the most associated TCRs seen for DRB1 alleles and the fewest for HLA-C alleles. In a later analysis, several top co-occurrence clusters were reported to appear linked to parvovirus B19, influenza, CMV and Epstein-Barr virus. The presence/absence analyses assumed that sequencing depth was roughly uniform across donors, and that assumption may not be true. The authors suggested that the approach could potentially be extended to other disease states and immunological phenotypes. In both the original and validation cohorts, the classifier was reported to diagnose cytomegalovirus status with high specificity and sensitivity. A few of the identified cytomegalovirus-associated TCR beta chains were confirmed in vitro to be specific for cytomegalovirus antigens. A total of 150 to 200 TCR beta chains were listed by the study as associated with cytomegalovirus. A later analysis found that most CMV-associated TCR beta chains appeared HLA-restricted, with HLA associations seemingly driven largely by CMV exposure. Most TCR sequences were seen in very few donors, while some public TCRs were found in many individuals. A group of highly shared sequence variants was considered likely to be a technical artifact of the sequencing pipeline. Compared with equally common non-associated chains, HLA-associated TCR beta chains in a later analysis were more clonally expanded and had lower generation probabilities. A further reported finding was that TCR beta sequences accurately predicted the HLA-A and HLA-B alleles for most subjects in the first cohort. For the cohort, immune exposure information was limited to CMV serostatus. Broadly in line with IMGT annotations, most TCR beta V segments showed up in productive rearrangements about 87% or about 30% of the time in an earlier analysis of roughly 590 of the donors. A later genetic analysis reported fewer N-insertions in productive TCRs among donors in an Asian-associated ancestry cluster than the roughly 650-donor mean. At a false discovery rate of 0.05, a later analysis linked 16,000 or so TCR beta sequences to specific HLA alleles. Fewer than 20 rarely observed V segments, including chromosome 9 orphons, were excluded from the earlier analysis of approximately 600 of the donors because counts were too low.

The chain was built from TRBV5-5 and TRBJ2-7, with the D gene too uncertain to name. The sample consisted of PBMCs. The clonotype was recovered from a woman aged 18-30 years in good health and CMV-seronegative. The sequenced DNA is TGTGCCAGCAGCTCGGAGTACGAGCAGTACTTC. This sequence encodes CASSSEYEQYF. Full variable domain (CDR3 extended with the reference TRBV5-5 and TRBJ2-7 proteins): DAGVTQSPTHLIKTRGQQVTLRCSPISGHKSVSWYQQVLGQGPQFIFQYYEKEERGRGNFPDRFSARQFPNYSSELNVNALLLGDSALYLCASSSEYEQYFGPGTRLTVT.